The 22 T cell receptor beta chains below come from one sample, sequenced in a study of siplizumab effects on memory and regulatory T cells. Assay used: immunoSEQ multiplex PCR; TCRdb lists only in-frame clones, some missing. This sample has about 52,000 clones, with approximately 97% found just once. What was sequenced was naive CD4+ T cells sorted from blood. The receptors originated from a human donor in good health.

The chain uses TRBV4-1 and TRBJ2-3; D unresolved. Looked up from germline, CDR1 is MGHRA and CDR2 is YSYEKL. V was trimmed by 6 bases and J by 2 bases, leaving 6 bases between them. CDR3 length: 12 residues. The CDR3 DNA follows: TGCGCCAGCAGTCGACCCACAGATACGCAGTATTTT. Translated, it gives CASSRPTDTQYF.

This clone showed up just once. The CDR3 loop is CASTTTQANTEAFF. The CDR3 region has the DNA TGTGCCAGCACAACCACACAGGCGAACACTGAAGCTTTCTTT. The V call is TRBV9, the J call TRBJ1-1, with D perhaps TRBD1 (5 bases). Trimming shortened V by 6 bases and J by 1 base, and 13 bases separated the two germline ends. Germline CDR1 SGDLS, CDR2 YYNGEE. The CDR3 contains 14 residues. Based on the CDR3 plus reference TRBV9 and TRBJ1-1, the full variable domain is DSGVTQTPKHLITATGQRVTLRCSPRSGDLSVYWYQQSLDQGLQFLIQYYNGEERAKGNILERFSAQQFPDLHSELNLSSLELGDSALYFCASTTTQANTEAFFGQGTRLTVV.

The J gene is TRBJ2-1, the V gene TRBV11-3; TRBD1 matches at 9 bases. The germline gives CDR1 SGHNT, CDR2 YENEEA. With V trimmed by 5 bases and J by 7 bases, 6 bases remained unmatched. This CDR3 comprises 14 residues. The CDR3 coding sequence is TGTGCCAGCAGCATGCACAGGGGGCCTAATGAGCAGTTCTTC. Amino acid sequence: CASSMHRGPNEQFF.

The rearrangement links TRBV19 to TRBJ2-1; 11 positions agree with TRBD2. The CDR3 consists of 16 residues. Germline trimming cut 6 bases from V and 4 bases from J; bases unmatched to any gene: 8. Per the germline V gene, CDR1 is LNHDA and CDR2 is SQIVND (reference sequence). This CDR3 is CASRTSGTSGYNEQFF. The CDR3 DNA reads TGTGCCAGTAGGACATCCGGGACTAGCGGATACAATGAGCAGTTCTTC.

CDR3: CAWSRIQETQYF. The CDR3 DNA sequence: TGTGCCTGGAGTCGGATCCAAGAGACCCAGTACTTC. The rearrangement joins TRBV30 to TRBJ2-5; D not certain. Trimming shortened V by 2 bases and J by 1 base, and 5 bases separated the two germline ends. The CDR3 consists of 12 residues. Per the germline V gene, CDR1 is GTSNPN and CDR2 is SVGIG (reference sequence).

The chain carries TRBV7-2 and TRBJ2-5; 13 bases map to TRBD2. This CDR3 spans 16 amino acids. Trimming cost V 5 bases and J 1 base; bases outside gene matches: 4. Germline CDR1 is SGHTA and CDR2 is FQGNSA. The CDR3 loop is CASSPRLAGGQETQYF. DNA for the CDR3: TGTGCCAGCAGCCCGCGACTAGCGGGAGGCCAAGAGACCCAGTACTTC.

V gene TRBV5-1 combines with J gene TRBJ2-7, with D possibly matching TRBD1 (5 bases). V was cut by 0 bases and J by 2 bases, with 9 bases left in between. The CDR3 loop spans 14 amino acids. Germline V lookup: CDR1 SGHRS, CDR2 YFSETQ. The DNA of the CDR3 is TGCGCCAGCAGCTTGGCCTCAGGGACCTACGAGCAGTACTTC. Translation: CASSLASGTYEQYF.

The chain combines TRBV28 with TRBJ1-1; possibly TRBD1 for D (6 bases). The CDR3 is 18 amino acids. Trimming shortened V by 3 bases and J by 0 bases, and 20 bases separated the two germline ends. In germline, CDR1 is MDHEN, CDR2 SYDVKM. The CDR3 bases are TGTGCCAGCAGTTTTGGATTAGGGGGAGTTACCATGAACACTGAAGCTTTCTTT. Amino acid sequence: CASSFGLGGVTMNTEAFF.

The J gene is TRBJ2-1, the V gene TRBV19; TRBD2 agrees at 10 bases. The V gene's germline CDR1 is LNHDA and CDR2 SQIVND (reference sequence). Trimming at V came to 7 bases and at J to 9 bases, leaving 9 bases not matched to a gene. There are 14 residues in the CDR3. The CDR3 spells CASTSRSGRGEQFF. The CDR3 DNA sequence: TGTGCCAGTACGAGTAGGAGCGGGAGGGGTGAGCAGTTCTTC.

CDR3 in DNA: TGTGCCAGCAGCGTAGGAATAGGAAACACCGGGGAGCTGTTTTTT. Protein: CASSVGIGNTGELFF. The V and J genes are TRBV9 and TRBJ2-2, with D hard to call. This CDR3 comprises 15 residues. The ends were cut back, 0 bases at V and 2 bases at J, with 8 bases in the middle. Looked up from germline, CDR1 is SGDLS and CDR2 is YYNGEE. Supplemented by reference TRBV9 and TRBJ2-2, the full variable domain reads DSGVTQTPKHLITATGQRVTLRCSPRSGDLSVYWYQQSLDQGLQFLIQYYNGEERAKGNILERFSAQQFPDLHSELNLSSLELGDSALYFCASSVGIGNTGELFFGEGSRLTVL.

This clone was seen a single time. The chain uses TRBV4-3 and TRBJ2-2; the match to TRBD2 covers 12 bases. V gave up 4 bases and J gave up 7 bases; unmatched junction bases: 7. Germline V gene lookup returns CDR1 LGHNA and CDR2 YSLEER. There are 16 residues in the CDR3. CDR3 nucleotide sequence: TGCGCCAGCAGCCCCCTAGCGGGAGGGCCGGGCGGGGAGCTGTTTTTT. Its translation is CASSPLAGGPGGELFF.

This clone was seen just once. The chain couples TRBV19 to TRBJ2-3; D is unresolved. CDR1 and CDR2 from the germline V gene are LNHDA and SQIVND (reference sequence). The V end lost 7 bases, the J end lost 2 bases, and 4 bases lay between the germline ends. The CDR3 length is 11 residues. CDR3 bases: TGTGCCAGTACCGACACAGATACGCAGTATTTT. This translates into CASTDTDTQYF.

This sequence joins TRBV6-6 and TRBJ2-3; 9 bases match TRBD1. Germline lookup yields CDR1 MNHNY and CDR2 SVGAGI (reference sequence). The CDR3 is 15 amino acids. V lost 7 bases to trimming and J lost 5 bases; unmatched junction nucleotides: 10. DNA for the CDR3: TGTGCCAGCACCATTACAGGACAGGGGTTAGATACGCAGTATTTT. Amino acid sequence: CASTITGQGLDTQYF.

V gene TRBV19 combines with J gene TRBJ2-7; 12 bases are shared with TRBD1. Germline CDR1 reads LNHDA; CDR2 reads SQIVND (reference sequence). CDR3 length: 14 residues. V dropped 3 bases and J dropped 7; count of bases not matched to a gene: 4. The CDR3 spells CASSMGQGAGEQYF. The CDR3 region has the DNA TGTGCCAGTAGTATGGGACAGGGGGCGGGGGAGCAGTACTTC.

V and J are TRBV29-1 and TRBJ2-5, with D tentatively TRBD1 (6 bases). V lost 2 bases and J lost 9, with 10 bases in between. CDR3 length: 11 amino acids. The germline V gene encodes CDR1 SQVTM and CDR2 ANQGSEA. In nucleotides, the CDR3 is TGCAGCGTTGAATCCAGGGGTGCCCAGTACTTC. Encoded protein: CSVESRGAQYF.

CDR3 coding DNA: TGTGCCAGCAGCTTATTGACTAGCGGGACCGCTGGGGAGCTGTTTTTT. As protein: CASSLLTSGTAGELFF. This sequence joins TRBV11-3 and TRBJ2-2; 11 positions agree with TRBD2. After removal of 2 bases from V and 8 bases from J, the junction contained 7 bases not matched to a gene. This CDR3 contains 16 residues. CDR1 and CDR2 (germline): SGHNT, YENEEA.

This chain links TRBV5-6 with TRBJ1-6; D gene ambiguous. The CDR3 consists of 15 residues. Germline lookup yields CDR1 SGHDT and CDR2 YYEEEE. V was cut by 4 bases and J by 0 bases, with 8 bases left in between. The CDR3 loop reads CASSIRSSYNSPLHF. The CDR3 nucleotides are TGTGCCAGCAGCATAAGAAGCTCCTATAATTCACCCCTCCACTTT.

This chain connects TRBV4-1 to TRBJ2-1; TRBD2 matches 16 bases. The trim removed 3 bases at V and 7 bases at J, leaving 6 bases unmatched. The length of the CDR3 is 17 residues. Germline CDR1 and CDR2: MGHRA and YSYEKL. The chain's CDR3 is CASSHIGTSGRGNEQFF. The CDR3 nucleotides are TGCGCCAGCAGCCACATCGGGACTAGCGGGAGGGGGAATGAGCAGTTCTTC.

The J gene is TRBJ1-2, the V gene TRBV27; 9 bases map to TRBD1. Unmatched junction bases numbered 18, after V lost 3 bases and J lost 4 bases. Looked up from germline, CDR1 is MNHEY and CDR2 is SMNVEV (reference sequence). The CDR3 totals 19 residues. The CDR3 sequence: CASSLSTSFSGQGLYGYTF. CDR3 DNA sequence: TGTGCCAGCAGTTTGTCCACCTCGTTTTCGGGACAGGGACTCTATGGCTACACCTTC.

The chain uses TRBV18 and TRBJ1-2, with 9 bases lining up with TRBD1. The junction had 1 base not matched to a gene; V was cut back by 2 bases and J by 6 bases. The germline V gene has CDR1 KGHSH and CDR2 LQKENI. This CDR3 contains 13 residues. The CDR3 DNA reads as TGTGCCAGCTCACCAACAGGGGGCAATGGCTACACCTTC. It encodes CASSPTGGNGYTF.

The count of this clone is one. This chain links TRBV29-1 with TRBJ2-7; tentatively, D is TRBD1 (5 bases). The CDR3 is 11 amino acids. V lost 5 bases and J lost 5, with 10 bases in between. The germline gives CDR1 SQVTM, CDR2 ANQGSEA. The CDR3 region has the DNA TGCAGCGTTTCAGGGATTCACGAGCAGTACTTC. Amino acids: CSVSGIHEQYF.

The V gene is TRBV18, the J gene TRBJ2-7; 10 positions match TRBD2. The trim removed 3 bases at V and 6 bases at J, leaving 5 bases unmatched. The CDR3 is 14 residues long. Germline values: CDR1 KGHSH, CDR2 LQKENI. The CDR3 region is CASSPGTSVGEQYF. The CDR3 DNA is TGTGCCAGCTCACCCGGGACTAGCGTCGGCGAGCAGTACTTC. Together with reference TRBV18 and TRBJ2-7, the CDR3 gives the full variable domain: NAGVMQNPRHLVRRRGQEARLRCSPMKGHSHVYWYRQLPEEGLKFMVYLQKENIIDESGMPKERFSAEFPKEGPSILRIQQVVRGDSAAYFCASSPGTSVGEQYFGPGTRLTVT.